The 25 T cell receptor beta chains listed next were all sequenced from one sample in a study of cytomegalovirus exposure and HLA in healthy donors. PCR was performed using 60 Vbeta and 13 Jbeta primers. Profiling relied on immunoSEQ multiplex PCR, and the TCRdb table lists in-frame clones only, not all of them. This sample has tens of thousands of clones; 68% occur once, and the top ten carry approximately 11%. Sequences were obtained from PBMCs. The receptor set was obtained from a woman in her twenties or thirties in good health and CMV-seronegative.

V and J are TRBV28 and TRBJ1-2, with 9 nucleotides matching TRBD1. Germline CDR1 MDHEN, CDR2 SYDVKM. The CDR3 runs to 12 residues. V trimming: 7 bases; J trimming: 4 bases; junction bases outside the gene matches: 1. In DNA, the CDR3 is TGTGCCAGCAAGACAGGGGGCTATGGCTACACCTTC. Translating it yields CASKTGGYGYTF.

Concerning this clone: A much larger clone sits a single nucleotide away, making a read error possible. Because the CDR3 is missing its conserved closing phenylalanine or tryptophan, this is likely a read error. The chain links TRBV2 to TRBJ1-1, with a possible D match to TRBD1 (5 bases). Between the trimmed V and J ends, which lost 3 bases and 6 bases, there was a span of 17 bases. The CDR3 runs to 15 residues. Germline V CDR1 and CDR2: SNHLY, FYNNEI. As DNA, the CDR3 is TGTGCCAGCAGTGATACCCTCTTTTGGGGCGCTGAAGCTTTCGTT. Protein product: CASSDTLFWGAEAFV.

J is TRBJ1-3 and V is TRBV7-8; 7 bases match TRBD1. Germline assignment: CDR1 SGHVS and CDR2 FQNEAQ. The CDR3 is made up of 14 amino acids. Unmatched junction bases numbered 5, after V lost 4 bases and J lost 5 bases. CDR3 bases: TGTGCCAGCAGCTCGGGACAGACGCGAAACACCATATATTTT. The encoded protein is CASSSGQTRNTIYF.

This clone was counted only a few times. The CDR3 sequence: CASTPGGLVNYEQYF. CDR3 sequence (DNA): TGTGCCAGCACCCCAGGAGGCCTCGTAAACTACGAGCAGTACTTC. The genes are TRBV6-1 and TRBJ2-7; possible D gene TRBD2, 5 bases. The V end was cut by 7 bases, the J end by 3 bases, with 19 bases between. Germline V lookup: CDR1 MNHNS, CDR2 SASEGT. This CDR3 spans 15 amino acids.

This chain links TRBV18 with TRBJ1-4; TRBD1 aligns across 8 bases. The CDR3 covers 14 residues. After removal of 3 bases from V and 8 bases from J, the junction contained 5 bases not matched to a gene. Germline V CDR1 and CDR2: KGHSH, LQKENI. Written as DNA, the CDR3 is TGTGCCAGCTCACCCGGACAGGGTAACGAAAAACTGTTTTTT. Amino acids: CASSPGQGNEKLFF.

CDR3 in amino acids: CASGRDGNSPLHF. The CDR3 DNA is TGTGCCAGCGGGCGGGACGGCAATTCACCCCTCCACTTT. This sequence joins TRBV18 and TRBJ1-6; TRBD1 is a possible D gene (5 bases). Germline V CDR1 and CDR2: KGHSH, LQKENI. The CDR3 spans 13 residues. Trimming removed 8 bases at V and 7 bases at J, with 12 bases between.

This clone was detected only a few times. The genes are TRBV6-5 and TRBJ1-5, with D tentatively TRBD1 (6 bases). The V and J ends lost 10 bases and 3 bases respectively, with 10 bases between them. The CDR3 is 12 amino acids. Germline assignment: CDR1 MNHEY and CDR2 SVGAGI. The CDR3 DNA is TGTGCCACCGGACAGTTCAATCAGCCCCAGCATTTT. Residues: CATGQFNQPQHF.

This clone was counted once. The chain employs TRBV6-1 and TRBJ2-1; 15 nucleotides match TRBD2. This CDR3 is 15 amino acids long. V dropped 6 bases and J dropped 7; count of bases not matched to a gene: 4. Germline lookup yields CDR1 MNHNS and CDR2 SASEGT. In DNA form, the CDR3 reads TGTGCCAGCAGGGGGACTAGCGGGAGGAGAAATGAGCAGTTCTTC. Translated, it gives CASRGTSGRRNEQFF.

The rearrangement joins TRBV2 to TRBJ2-2, with TRBD1 identical over 8 bases. V lost 3 bases and J lost 7; bases outside the gene matches: 7. Germline V gene sequence: CDR1 SNHLY, CDR2 FYNNEI. This CDR3 has 15 residues. Here the CDR3 DNA reads TGTGCCAGCAGTGACCAGACAGGGGTTGTCGGGGAGCTGTTTTTT. It codes for CASSDQTGVVGELFF.

The chain couples TRBV5-1 to TRBJ2-1; TRBD1 might be the D (6 bases). The CDR3 length is 16 residues. CDR1 and CDR2 from the germline V gene are SGHRS and YFSETQ. Trimming removed 3 bases from V and 0 bases from J, with 13 bases in between. The CDR3 protein is CASSSVRGSSYNEQFF. In DNA, the CDR3 is TGCGCCAGCAGCTCCGTGAGGGGGAGCTCCTACAATGAGCAGTTCTTC.

The J gene is TRBJ2-2, the V gene TRBV9; D is perhaps TRBD1 (6 bases). V shed 0 bases and J shed 0 bases, with 12 bases lying between them. Per germline, CDR1 SGDLS and CDR2 YYNGEE. CDR3 length: 17 residues. This chain's CDR3 is CASSVEGDKANTGELFF. Here the CDR3 DNA reads TGTGCCAGCAGCGTAGAGGGGGATAAAGCGAACACCGGGGAGCTGTTTTTT.

The V call is TRBV6-6, the J call TRBJ2-3; no clear D gene. The CDR3 is made up of 16 amino acids. Germline CDR1 MNHNY, CDR2 SVGAGI (reference sequence). The V and J ends lost 0 bases and 0 bases respectively, with 10 bases between them. The DNA for the CDR3 is TGTGCCAGCAGTTACTCGAAACCCGGTAGCACAGATACGCAGTATTTT. The encoded protein is CASSYSKPGSTDTQYF.

V gene TRBV28 combines with J gene TRBJ1-2, with 9 bases aligning to TRBD1. This CDR3 has 15 residues. Germline V lookup: CDR1 MDHEN, CDR2 SYDVKM. V gave up 4 bases and J gave up 2 bases; unmatched junction bases: 5. CDR3 loop: CASSSPGQGNYGYTF. DNA of the CDR3: TGTGCCAGCAGTTCCCCCGGACAGGGGAACTATGGCTACACCTTC.

The chain employs TRBV27 and TRBJ1-4; 10 bases align to TRBD1. CDR3 length equals 15 residues. The V gene's germline CDR1 is MNHEY and CDR2 SMNVEV (reference sequence). V was pared by 6 bases and J by 5 bases, with 6 bases of the junction left unmatched. The CDR3 DNA follows: TGTGCCAGCAGATCCCCGGGACAGGGGAATGAAAAACTGTTTTTT. Its protein product is CASRSPGQGNEKLFF.

This clone showed up just once. J is TRBJ2-7 and V is TRBV18; 12 positions agree with TRBD1. The CDR3 consists of 16 residues. V gave up 5 bases and J gave up 6 bases; unmatched junction bases: 11. Germline CDR1 KGHSH, CDR2 LQKENI. The CDR3 is CASSTTGTGGLGEQYF. CDR3 bases: TGTGCCAGCTCAACAACCGGGACAGGGGGCTTAGGCGAGCAGTACTTC.

This clone was found a few times. This chain uses TRBV14 with TRBJ1-1, with 9 bases lining up with TRBD1. After removal of 1 base from V and 6 bases from J, the junction contained 3 bases not matched to a gene. CDR1 and CDR2 (germline): SGHDN, FVKESK. The CDR3 length is 14 residues. The CDR3 region has the DNA TGTGCCAGCAGCCAAGGAGGGACAGGGTCTGAAGCTTTCTTT. It specifies CASSQGGTGSEAFF.

The rearrangement joins TRBV7-6 to TRBJ1-1, with D perhaps matching TRBD1 (5 bases). CDR3 size: 15 residues. V was cut by 1 base and J by 1 base, with 10 bases left in between. CDR1 is SGHVS, CDR2 FNYEAQ, per germline. The CDR3 DNA reads TGTGCCAGCAGCTTAGATTGGGGCGGGAACACTGAAGCTTTCTTT. This sequence encodes CASSLDWGGNTEAFF.

The chain recombines TRBV7-9 with TRBJ1-1; D not certain. Germline CDR1 reads SEHNR; CDR2 reads FQNEAQ (reference sequence). This CDR3 is built from 12 residues. The V end lost 3 bases, the J end lost 5 bases, and 7 bases lay between the germline ends. DNA for the CDR3: TGTGCCAGCAGCTTCGAGGGAACTGAAGCTTTCTTT. As protein: CASSFEGTEAFF.

The gene calls are TRBV6-6 and TRBJ2-7; a weak D match, TRBD1 (5 bases). V dropped 5 bases and J dropped 2 bases, with 10 bases sitting between them. CDR1 is MNHNY and CDR2 is SVGAGI in the germline V gene (reference sequence). The CDR3 covers 13 residues. The CDR3 is CASSPDTTYEQYF. Here the CDR3 DNA reads TGTGCCAGCAGTCCGGACACCACCTACGAGCAGTACTTC.

This sequence joins TRBV4-2 and TRBJ1-2; D is perhaps TRBD1 (5 bases). This CDR3 comprises 15 residues. Looked up from germline, CDR1 is LGHNA and CDR2 is YNFKEQ. V shed 0 bases and J shed 3 bases, with 11 bases lying between them. In DNA, the CDR3 is TGTGCCAGCAGCCAAGATTCAGGGAAGGACTATGGCTACACCTTC. It encodes CASSQDSGKDYGYTF.

The chain uses TRBV2 and TRBJ1-6, with D unresolved. This CDR3 is 13 amino acids long. Trimming stripped 2 bases from V and 10 bases from J, with 9 bases between. Germline CDR1 and CDR2: SNHLY and FYNNEI. The CDR3 sequence: CASSEPEKSPLHF. CDR3 coding DNA: TGTGCCAGCAGTGAACCCGAGAAATCACCCCTCCACTTT. Variable domain in full (rest from reference TRBV2 and TRBJ1-6): EPEVTQTPSHQVTQMGQEVILRCVPISNHLYFYWYRQILGQKVEFLVSFYNNEISEKSEIFDDQFSVERPDGSNFTLKIRSTKLEDSAMYFCASSEPEKSPLHFGNGTRLTVT.

As DNA, the CDR3 is TGCGCCAGCAGTGAGACTAGCGGGGGGCATGGAGATACGCAGTATTTT. This sequence encodes CASSETSGGHGDTQYF. This chain connects TRBV10-1 to TRBJ2-3; 12 bases line up with TRBD2. The V segment lost 2 bases and the J segment 5 bases; nucleotides outside the gene matches: 5. CDR3 size: 16 residues. Germline values: CDR1 WNHNN, CDR2 SYGVQD (reference sequence).

V gene TRBV11-2 combines with J gene TRBJ2-7; TRBD1 matches 7 bases. With V trimmed by 2 bases and J by 2 bases, 6 bases remained unmatched. This CDR3 is built from 15 residues. CDR1 and CDR2 from the germline V gene are SGHAT and FQNNGV. CDR3 in DNA: TGTGCCAGCAGCTTATCCCGGGACAGAGCCTACGAGCAGTACTTC. This encodes CASSLSRDRAYEQYF.

Remarks on this clone: Its ends do not fully match the called genes, so a read error is possible. The chain recombines TRBV14 with TRBJ2-3; D might be TRBD1 (6 bases). The germline V gene has CDR1 SGHDN and CDR2 FVKESK. The CDR3 is made up of 13 amino acids. The CDR3 region has the DNA TGTGCCAGCAGCCAAGATATGAACAGGGCCCCGTTTTTT. Amino acids: CASSQDMNRAPFF. Full variable domain (remainder filled in from reference TRBV14 and TRBJ2-3): EAGVTQFPSHSVIEKGQTVTLRCDPISGHDNLYWYRRVMGKEIKFLLHFVKESKQDESGMPNNRFLAERTGGTYSTLKVQPAELEDSGVYFCASSQDMNRAPFFGPGTRLTVL.

The gene calls are TRBV28 and TRBJ1-5; D unresolved. Germline V lookup: CDR1 MDHEN, CDR2 SYDVKM. V was cut by 5 bases and J by 6 bases, with 14 bases left in between. The CDR3 runs to 14 residues. CDR3 region: CASSLFQASQPQHF. In nucleotides, the CDR3 is TGTGCCAGCAGTCTTTTTCAGGCGAGTCAGCCCCAGCATTTT.